This T cell receptor (beta chain) derives from a study of cytomegalovirus exposure and HLA in healthy donors (dated by TCRdb to 2015 to 2018). A note on the overall study: In an earlier analysis of under 600 of the donors, about 260 Gb of sequence data and roughly 100 million unique TCR beta sequences from approximately 180 million T cells were reported. The number of donors typed differed by locus, with roughly 620-630 for A, B, C, DRB1 and DQB1, roughly 520 for DQA1, 600 to 610 for DPA1, and 400 to 490 for DPB1. An early release covering some 640 HLA-typed donors comprised about 310 gigabases of sequencing data and around 85 million unique TCR sequences. A later analysis re-analyzed previously published TCR beta repertoires from about 600 donors and added high-resolution HLA genotyping to study TCR occurrence patterns. Using immunosequencing, the study profiled T cell repertoires from some 670 subjects and related those repertoires to cytomegalovirus serostatus. In addition to the first cohort of approximately 650 subjects, a separate validation cohort of 120 different subjects was used. High-throughput TCR immunosequencing, statistical association of individual TCRs with disease status, and machine learning were combined to predict cytomegalovirus infection status. All discovery cohort repertoires had been generated on a single sequencing platform. The aim of the study was to test whether cataloging public T cell receptors could identify signatures of past pathogen exposure. A few DR-DQ haplotypes were treated as single units for association and clustering because of strong linkage in the cohort. Class I and class II HLA loci were covered by the typing at four-digit resolution. Across around 400 genotyped donors of the cohort, an average of approximately 220,000 unique TCR beta nucleotide sequences per donor were sequenced, and approximately 17% of those sequences were non-productive. An earlier analysis of some 500 of the donors applied high-throughput TCR beta sequencing to assess whether each TCR beta V gene segment acted as functional or pseudogenic. Donor age, sex, ethnicity and CMV serostatus were collected together with the repertoire data. The later analysis used no new phenotypic data to find candidate immune exposures, relying instead on TCR beta sequences and their occurrence across donors. Genome-wide SNP genotypes for about 65% of the 666 donors were used in a later genetic analysis, which treated that subset as a discovery cohort. Among the approximately 400 genotyped donors, around 81% belonged to the genetic ancestry cluster associated with self-reported Caucasian donors.

This clone turned up a few times. It has no known antigen specificity. The sample holds no much larger clone one base away, and base qualities are not on file. Results and caveats for the whole study, not just this receptor: The classifier was reported to diagnose cytomegalovirus status with high specificity and sensitivity in both the original cohort and the validation cohort. The sequencing pipeline was judged likely to have produced a cluster of highly shared sequence variants as a technical artifact. The cohort was sequenced for TCR beta chains only, and without alpha or paired-chain data the features that could be detected were limited. Specific HLA alleles were associated with around 18,000 TCR beta sequences at a false discovery rate of 0.05 in a later analysis. Linkage disequilibrium might explain the correlated functional status among segregating V segments, but an unknown experimental factor could not be ruled out. Some IMGT-functional V segments, including TRBV6-2 and TRBV6-3, could not be told apart with the 87-base-pair reads, so those segments were excluded. Sequencing depth was assumed to be roughly uniform across donors in the presence/absence analyses, though that assumption may not hold. A further reported finding was that TCR beta sequences accurately predicted the HLA-A and HLA-B alleles for most subjects in the first cohort. According to the authors, the approach could potentially be generalized to other disease states and immunological phenotypes. Because HLA typing was missing for some donors at each locus, association tests included only the typed subset. An association between a missense DCLRE1C variant and V-gene and J-gene trimming of TCR beta chains was found in a later genetic analysis and replicated in an independent cohort. When HLA alleles, especially DR and DQ, strongly co-occurred, TCR associations were difficult to assign to individual alleles. A later analysis found that HLA-associated TCR beta chains were more clonally expanded and had lower generation probabilities than equally common non-associated chains. In the study, approximately 150 TCR beta chains were listed as associated with cytomegalovirus. Broadly in line with IMGT annotations, most TCR beta V segments showed up in productive rearrangements about 87% or about 30% of the time in an earlier analysis of around 550 of the donors. Most TCR sequences were observed very rarely across donors, whereas some public TCRs were present in many individuals. A later analysis reported that several top co-occurrence clusters appeared linked to parvovirus B19, influenza, CMV and Epstein-Barr virus. Because counts were too low, fewer than 20 rarely observed V segments, including chromosome 9 orphons, were excluded from the earlier analysis of 500 to 700 of the donors. For the cohort, immune exposure information was limited to CMV serostatus. In a later analysis, most CMV-associated TCR beta chains were found to appear HLA-restricted, with HLA associations seemingly driven largely by CMV exposure. Three of the identified cytomegalovirus-associated TCR beta chains were confirmed in vitro to be specific for cytomegalovirus antigens. In a later analysis, TCR association rates were found to vary across HLA loci, with the most associated TCRs seen for DRB1 alleles and the fewest for HLA-C alleles. In a later genetic analysis, fewer N-insertions in productive TCRs were reported among donors in an Asian-associated ancestry cluster than the approximately 670-donor mean.

The cohort was made up of several hundred healthy bone marrow donors. All cohort members were sampled while nominally healthy, although unrecorded immune exposures were likely present. The donor was CMV seronegative and belonged to the group of over 300 seronegative cohort members. Each donor provided a peripheral blood sample, and peripheral blood mononuclear cells were used for TCR beta sequencing. Genomic DNA extraction from the blood cell samples was performed with the Qiagen DNeasy Blood Extraction Kit. Library construction relied on the immunoSEQ multiplex PCR assay. For the multiplex PCR, a mixture combining 60 forward primers for TCR Vbeta segments and 13 reverse primers for TCR Jbeta segments was used. A multiplex PCR assay on genomic DNA amplified the CDR3 region of rearranged TCR beta genes. Amplified TCR beta libraries were sequenced as 87-base-pair reads on the Illumina HiSeq System. On the authors' methods: A later analysis counted about 80 million unique TCR beta chains across the 600 to 850 repertoires, and roughly 11 million of these chains were shared by at least two donors. Raw reads were error-corrected and collapsed into unique sequences by a nearest-neighbor algorithm in which closely related sequences were merged to remove PCR and sequencing errors. CDR3 sequences were aligned to IMGT reference sequences to assign V, D and J gene segments. Each retained sequence needed at least a six-nucleotide match to both a V gene segment and a J gene segment. Rearrangements were called productive when the CDR3 lacked stop codons and stayed in frame with V and J; all others were non-productive. Following IMGT convention, CDR3 was defined as the stretch from the second conserved V-encoded cysteine up to the conserved J-encoded phenylalanine. In an earlier analysis of 500 to 650 of the donors, sequences lacking an unambiguous match to a single V gene segment were excluded. In an earlier analysis of 587 of the donors, V segments were called functional above 56.7% productive rearrangements and were called segregating when the between-donor standard deviation exceeded 5%. A statistical classification framework was built for diagnosing cytomegalovirus status from the catalog of TCR beta chain sequences. V and J gene assignment, in a later analysis, came from comparing TCR nucleotide sequences with IMGT/GENE-DB human TR gene sequences. In a later analysis, CDR3 sequences and most-parsimonious VDJ recombination scenarios were assigned using the TCRdist pipeline. In a later analysis, each TCR beta chain was defined by its CDR3 amino acid sequence together with its V-gene family, and reads lacking a unique V-gene family were excluded. To address suspected cross-contamination and a sequencing artifact, a later analysis removed a few hundred highly shared, low-generation-probability nucleotide sequences. For each public chain, a later analysis derived a clonal expansion index from normalized ranks of inferred template counts within each repertoire. Generation probabilities in a later analysis came from a VDJ recombination model fitted to out-of-frame rearrangements, and those results were checked against IGoR. In a later analysis, hypergeometric tests were used to score TCR-TCR, TCR-HLA and TCR-CMV co-occurrence, with a repertoire-size bias correction applied to TCR pairs. In a later analysis, false discovery rates were estimated by permuting HLA or CMV assignments 20 times. In a later analysis, co-occurring TCRs were grouped with DBSCAN, and TCRdist sequence similarity was added when clustering was performed within HLA-allele-positive subsets. Repertoires with fewer than 30,000 or more than 120,000 public chains, plus five repertoires with anomalous nucleotide sharing, were excluded from co-occurrence clustering. TCRdb limited this immuneACCESS table to in-frame rearrangements with V and J called. A share of clones is missing; checked studies link under half to unresolved V genes, and the rest is unexplained. The V and J calls and clone size were taken over from that table, and D and trimming were inferred from the DNA. For this sample there are more than 35,000 clones; 68% appear just once. Clones ranked in the top ten supply roughly 4% of the sample.

The CDR3 goes from the cysteine to the phenylalanine over 16 residues. Only the CDR3 portion is preserved as DNA: 48 bases, with reading frame beginning at the first base. Clipping removes 1 base from V and 4 bases from J, with 6 as the unmatched junction base count. According to the germline V gene, CDR1 reads MGHDK and CDR2 reads SYGVNS. Input material: PBMCs. The TCR sequence derives from a man between 35 and 55 years old in good health and CMV-seronegative. The chain is assembled from TRBV25-1 and TRBJ2-5, and 10 junctional nucleotides match TRBD2. DNA sequence: TGTGCCAGCAGTGAATCGCAAGCGGGGGGGGGAGAGACCCAGTACTTC. It translates to CASSESQAGGGETQYF.